Following are 30 T cell receptor beta chains from one sample sequenced in a study of control samples from healthy donors and cancer patients. Profiled with immunoSEQ multiplex PCR; TCRdb holds only in-frame clones, not every one. Of 150,000 to 200,000 clones in the sample, around 90% were seen once. Material for sequencing was blood. The receptors were gathered from a woman younger than 45 in good health.

The chain joins TRBV5-1 to TRBJ1-4; TRBD1 is a possible D gene (6 bases). Germline V lookup: CDR1 SGHRS, CDR2 YFSETQ. V lost 4 bases, J lost 4 bases, and 8 bases lay in between. The CDR3 spans 13 residues. CDR3 sequence reads: CASSPRGNEKLFF. CDR3 DNA: TGCGCCAGCAGCCCCAGGGGTAATGAAAAACTGTTTTTT.

Comments on this clone: This same CDR3 is encoded by further DNA sequences in the sample. The J gene is TRBJ1-1, the V gene TRBV29-1, with unresolved D. This CDR3 contains 10 residues. V gave up 4 bases and J gave up 5 bases, with 5 bases separating them. Germline V gene sequence: CDR1 SQVTM, CDR2 ANQGSEA. The CDR3 sequence: CSVVNTEAFF. The CDR3 DNA reads TGCAGCGTTGTTAATACTGAAGCTTTCTTT.

This clone was seen at least ten times. The J gene is TRBJ2-7, the V gene TRBV6-1; 9 bases are shared with TRBD2. Trimming cost V 4 bases and J 7 bases; bases outside gene matches: 20. The germline V gene encodes CDR1 MNHNS and CDR2 SASEGT. This CDR3 contains 18 residues. The CDR3 spells CASSGIPLIAGGPGEQYF. CDR3 sequence (DNA): TGTGCCAGCAGTGGGATACCCCTTATTGCGGGAGGGCCTGGTGAGCAGTACTTC.

This rearrangement joins TRBV6-2 or TRBV6-3 to TRBJ2-3; TRBD1 agrees at 11 bases. The CDR3 runs to 20 residues. With V trimmed by 0 bases and J by 0 bases, 11 bases remained unmatched. The V gene's germline CDR1 is MNHEY and CDR2 SVGEGT. In DNA form, the CDR3 reads TGTGCCAGCAGTTACTCGATGGGACAGGGGGTTGAAGACAGCACAGATACGCAGTATTTT. The encoded protein is CASSYSMGQGVEDSTDTQYF.

V and J are TRBV30 and TRBJ1-5; 7 bases align to TRBD1. CDR1 and CDR2 (germline): GTSNPN, SVGIG (reference sequence). CDR3 size: 13 residues. Trimming cost V 5 bases and J 4 bases; bases outside gene matches: 5. The CDR3 region is CAWGRQGNQPQHF. In DNA, the CDR3 is TGTGCCTGGGGACGACAGGGAAATCAGCCCCAGCATTTT.

J is TRBJ1-2 and V is TRBV5-1; no firm D call. Trimming removed 0 bases from V and 3 bases from J, with 18 bases in between. Germline-derived CDR1 and CDR2 are SGHRS and YFSETQ. This CDR3 has 17 residues. The DNA of the CDR3 is TGCGCCAGCAGCTTGGGCCCTACCCAGTGGTGGGACTATGGCTACACCTTC. Translation gives CASSLGPTQWWDYGYTF.

The rearrangement uses TRBV5-5 and TRBJ2-7, with 7 nucleotides matching TRBD1. Germline V gene data show CDR1 as SGHKS and CDR2 as YYEKEE (reference sequence). This CDR3 contains 15 residues. Unmatched junction bases numbered 6, after V lost 0 bases and J lost 3 bases. This CDR3 is CASSLGPGGNYEQYF. The CDR3 nucleotides read TGTGCCAGCAGCTTGGGGCCAGGGGGAAACTACGAGCAGTACTTC.

The chain combines TRBV15 with TRBJ2-1; a possible D gene is TRBD1 (6 bases). Germline CDR1 LNHNV, CDR2 YYDKDF (reference sequence). The germline V and J ends were trimmed by 6 bases and 7 bases, with 19 bases remaining between them. The CDR3 consists of 15 residues. The DNA for the CDR3 is TGTGCCACCAGAGTAGTAGGTCACAGGGAAAATGAGCAGTTCTTC. It yields the protein CATRVVGHRENEQFF.

This clone showed up just a few times. The gene calls are TRBV6-5 and TRBJ1-1, with D maybe TRBD1 (6 bases). Between the trimmed V and J ends, which lost 6 bases and 1 base, there was a span of 9 bases. Germline assignment: CDR1 MNHEY and CDR2 SVGAGI. This CDR3 has 13 residues. CDR3 sequence (DNA): TGTGCCAGCAGCGGGGGACAGAACACTGAAGCTTTCTTT. This translates into CASSGGQNTEAFF.

This clone was recorded a few times. The chain uses TRBV2 and TRBJ2-1; possibly TRBD1 or TRBD2 for D (6 bases each). Germline V gives CDR1 SNHLY, CDR2 FYNNEI. The CDR3 length is 13 residues. V dropped 10 bases and J dropped 6 bases, with 16 bases sitting between them. Here the CDR3 reads CAISDGGGNEQFF. The CDR3 coding sequence is TGTGCCATTTCGGACGGAGGGGGCAATGAGCAGTTCTTC.

The rearrangement uses TRBV6-1 and TRBJ2-3; TRBD1 matches 9 bases. This CDR3 is built from 16 residues. The J segment lost 4 bases and the V segment lost 1 base, leaving 6 bases of the junction unmatched. Per the germline V gene, CDR1 is MNHNS and CDR2 is SASEGT. The CDR3 region is CASSEGWTGAADTQYF. CDR3 in DNA: TGTGCCAGCAGTGAAGGATGGACAGGGGCCGCAGATACGCAGTATTTT.

V usage is TRBV20-1 and J usage is TRBJ2-7; 7 nucleotides align to TRBD2. Trimming cost V 6 bases and J 2 bases; bases outside gene matches: 1. In germline, CDR1 is DFQATT, CDR2 SNEGSKA (reference sequence). CDR3 length: 11 amino acids. The CDR3 DNA is TGCAGTGCGGGGGGGGCCTACGAGCAGTACGTC. Protein: CSAGGAYEQYV.

This clone was recorded once. V and J are TRBV2 and TRBJ2-3; the match to TRBD2 covers 9 bases. CDR3 length: 12 amino acids. V trimming: 4 bases; J trimming: 14 bases; junction bases outside the gene matches: 7. Germline V gene sequence: CDR1 SNHLY, CDR2 FYNNEI. The CDR3 here is CASSGPAGGPYF. The CDR3 bases are TGTGCCAGCAGTGGCCCAGCGGGGGGCCCGTATTTT.

V is TRBV25-1 and J is TRBJ2-3, with TRBD1 matching 7 bases. V lost 0 bases and J lost 0; bases outside the gene matches: 6. CDR3 length: 17 residues. CDR1 and CDR2 (germline): MGHDK, SYGVNS. CDR3 bases: TGTGCCAGCAGTGAATATATAGGGGGACAGAGCACAGATACGCAGTATTTT. Encoded protein: CASSEYIGGQSTDTQYF.

This clone was counted a single time. The rearrangement joins TRBV5-1 to TRBJ2-3; 10 nucleotides align to TRBD2. Unmatched junction bases numbered 8, after V lost 4 bases and J lost 3 bases. The CDR3 runs 16 residues. Per the germline V gene, CDR1 is SGHRS and CDR2 is YFSETQ. The CDR3 DNA reads TGCGCCAGCAGCCCCGCCCCACTAGCGGGGACAGATACGCAGTATTTT. It encodes CASSPAPLAGTDTQYF.

The J gene is TRBJ1-2, the V gene TRBV5-4; D gene uncertain. CDR3 size: 13 residues. The ends were cut back, 0 bases at V and 7 bases at J, with 10 bases in the middle. The germline CDR1 and CDR2 sequences are SGHNT and YYREEE (reference sequence). DNA of the CDR3: TGTGCCAGCAGCTTGGGGGATCGGGTTGGCTACACCTTC. As protein: CASSLGDRVGYTF.

Turning to this clone: Other DNA sequences in the sample encode the same CDR3. This rearrangement joins TRBV6-4 to TRBJ1-2; a weak D match, TRBD1 (6 bases). V shed 6 bases and J shed 7 bases, with 15 bases lying between them. The CDR3 extends over 13 amino acids. Germline V gene data show CDR1 as MRHNA and CDR2 as SNTAGT. The CDR3 loop reads CASRGKGGGGYTF. CDR3 DNA sequence: TGTGCCAGCAGGGGGAAGGGGGGTGGTGGCTACACCTTC.

This chain links TRBV5-1 with TRBJ1-2; 7 nucleotides agree with TRBD1. Germline V gene sequence: CDR1 SGHRS, CDR2 YFSETQ. The junction had 4 bases not matched to a gene; V was cut back by 0 bases and J by 8 bases. This CDR3 is 13 amino acids long. The CDR3 nucleotides read TGCGCCAGCAGCTTGGCCGGGACAGACGGCTACACCTTC. Residues: CASSLAGTDGYTF.

CDR3 sequence (DNA): TGTGCCAGCAGTCCTTGGGGAGGGGCCAACGTCCTGACTTTC. Residues: CASSPWGGANVLTF. The chain has TRBV27 and TRBJ2-6; D is unresolved. CDR3 size: 14 residues. Germline CDR1 MNHEY, CDR2 SMNVEV (reference sequence). Trimming removed 5 bases from V and 4 bases from J, with 9 bases in between.

The chain is built from TRBV28 and TRBJ2-5; the match to TRBD2 covers 8 bases. Germline trimming cut 1 base from V and 5 bases from J; bases unmatched to any gene: 3. The CDR3 has 14 residues. Germline values: CDR1 MDHEN, CDR2 SYDVKM. The CDR3 loop reads CASSLFRGGETQYF. The CDR3 DNA reads TGTGCCAGCAGTTTATTCCGGGGGGGGGAGACCCAGTACTTC.

CDR3 in DNA: TGTGCCAGCAGTCACCTCGGAGGGGAAAAACTGTTTTTT. Protein sequence: CASSHLGGEKLFF. The chain combines TRBV9 with TRBJ1-4; D remains unclear. The germline V and J ends were trimmed by 5 bases and 8 bases, with 13 bases remaining between them. This CDR3 is 13 amino acids long. The germline gives CDR1 SGDLS, CDR2 YYNGEE.

J is TRBJ2-1 and V is TRBV4-1, with 10 positions matching TRBD2. CDR1 is MGHRA and CDR2 is YSYEKL in the germline V gene. V was clipped by 1 base and J by 8 bases; unmatched bases: 14. The CDR3 has 18 amino acids. In DNA, the CDR3 is TGCGCCAGCAGCCAAGTAGAGGCGACTAGCGGGTTTTTTCATGAGCAGTTCTTC. This gives the protein CASSQVEATSGFFHEQFF.

This sequence joins TRBV4-1 and TRBJ2-1, with TRBD2 matching 7 bases. The V segment lost 0 bases and the J segment 6 bases; nucleotides outside the gene matches: 8. CDR1 is MGHRA and CDR2 is YSYEKL in the germline V gene. This CDR3 has 16 amino acids. This CDR3 reads CASSQDWKRGGNEQFF. DNA of the CDR3: TGCGCCAGCAGCCAAGATTGGAAGCGGGGAGGCAATGAGCAGTTCTTC.

The rearrangement joins TRBV30 to TRBJ2-1; TRBD2 is a possible D gene (6 bases). The ends were cut back, 7 bases at V and 0 bases at J, with 10 bases in the middle. Germline V CDR1 and CDR2: GTSNPN, SVGIG (reference sequence). The CDR3 extends over 13 amino acids. CDR3 in amino acids: CALGGSSYNEQFF. The CDR3 DNA reads as TGTGCCTTGGGGGGTAGCTCCTACAATGAGCAGTTCTTC.

This clone occurred once. The chain uses TRBV28 and TRBJ1-2; a possible D gene is TRBD1 (6 bases). This CDR3 contains 15 residues. The V gene's germline CDR1 is MDHEN and CDR2 SYDVKM. V lost 3 bases to trimming and J lost 4 bases, with 15 bases between them. CDR3 DNA sequence: TGTGCCAGCAGTTTTCCTACAGGGAAAGGCTATGGCTACACCTTC. Its translation is CASSFPTGKGYGYTF.

Concerning this clone: Different DNA sequences within this sample yield the same CDR3. The chain recombines TRBV6-1 with TRBJ2-7; D is perhaps TRBD1 (5 bases). The V gene's germline CDR1 is MNHNS and CDR2 SASEGT. Trimming stripped 2 bases from V and 3 bases from J, with 5 bases between. This CDR3 contains 12 residues. The CDR3 here is CASSERGYEQYV. The CDR3 bases are TGTGCCAGCAGTGAAAGGGGCTACGAGCAGTACGTC.

The rearrangement links TRBV15 to TRBJ2-1; 12 bases are shared with TRBD1. J lost 7 bases, V lost 3 bases, and 7 bases had no gene match. CDR3 length equals 16 residues. Germline V gene lookup returns CDR1 LNHNV and CDR2 YYDKDF (reference sequence). The CDR3 region is CATSRLGQGAGNEQFF. The CDR3 DNA follows: TGTGCCACCAGCAGGTTGGGACAGGGGGCAGGAAATGAGCAGTTCTTC.

This chain links TRBV27 with TRBJ2-7; weak D call: TRBD1 (6 bases). This CDR3 region has 14 residues. Looked up from germline, CDR1 is MNHEY and CDR2 is SMNVEV (reference sequence). Trimming left V 5 bases short and J 2 bases short, with 13 bases between. The CDR3 nucleotides are TGTGCCAGCAGTCCCGTGGGGGCTACCTACGAGCAGTACTTC. It is translated as CASSPVGATYEQYF.

The gene calls are TRBV18 and TRBJ2-7, with D possibly matching TRBD1 (6 bases). The CDR3 loop spans 13 amino acids. Germline V CDR1 and CDR2: KGHSH, LQKENI. The V gene lost 5 bases and the J gene lost 4 bases, with 12 bases spanning the gap. DNA for the CDR3: TGTGCCAGCTCAAAAGGGGGAAATTACGAGCAGTACTTC. Protein: CASSKGGNYEQYF. The complete variable domain, with remaining parts taken from reference TRBV18 and TRBJ2-7, reads NAGVMQNPRHLVRRRGQEARLRCSPMKGHSHVYWYRQLPEEGLKFMVYLQKENIIDESGMPKERFSAEFPKEGPSILRIQQVVRGDSAAYFCASSKGGNYEQYFGPGTRLTVT.

This chain links TRBV28 with TRBJ2-3, with D uncertain. CDR3 length: 12 residues. Germline V gene sequence: CDR1 MDHEN, CDR2 SYDVKM. The ends were cut back, 6 bases at V and 4 bases at J, with 8 bases in the middle. CDR3: CASSRLADTQYF. The DNA of the CDR3 is TGTGCCAGCAGCCGCCTGGCAGATACGCAGTATTTT.